This record concerns one TCR beta chain sequence. What it binds is unknown. J gave up 4 bases and V 5 bases, and 9 bases lay outside the gene matches. Germline values: CDR1 SGHRS, CDR2 YFSETQ. The CDR3 length is 16 residues. This specimen belongs to a study of T cells in narcolepsy. Study details: Healthy controls were enrolled alongside patients with narcolepsy type 1 or type 2.

Study findings and constraints: Some memory CD4+ repertoires had no autoreactive clone sequences.

The repertoire was sequenced with immunoSEQ multiplex PCR; TCRdb's copy has only in-frame clones and lacks some. This table has 20,000 to 25,000 clones, 70% to 90% appearing once. The specimen sequenced was memory (CD45RA-) CD4+ T cells from blood. This TCR derives from a human donor in good health. This chain links TRBV5-1 with TRBJ2-1, with 10 bases matching TRBD1. Here the CDR3 reads CASSNPGTGAYNEQFF. The CDR3 DNA reads TGCGCCAGCAGTAACCCCGGGACAGGGGCATACAATGAGCAGTTCTTC.